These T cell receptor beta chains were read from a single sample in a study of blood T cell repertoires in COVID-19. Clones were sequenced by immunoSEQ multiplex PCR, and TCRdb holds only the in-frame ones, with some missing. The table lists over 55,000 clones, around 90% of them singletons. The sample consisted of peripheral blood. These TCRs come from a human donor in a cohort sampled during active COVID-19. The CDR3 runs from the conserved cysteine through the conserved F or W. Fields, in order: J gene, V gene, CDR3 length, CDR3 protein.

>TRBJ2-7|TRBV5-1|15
CASSLKTGGPYEQYF
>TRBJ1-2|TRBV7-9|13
CASSVGLHYGYTF
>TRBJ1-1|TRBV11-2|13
CASSRGGNTEAFF
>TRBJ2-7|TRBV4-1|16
CASSQTTSGGIYEQYF
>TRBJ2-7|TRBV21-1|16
CASSNPFIQNRGEQYF
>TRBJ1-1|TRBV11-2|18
CASSSLRLPQGNDTEAFF
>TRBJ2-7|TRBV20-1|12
CSASSGPGEQYF
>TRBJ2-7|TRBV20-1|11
CSIVGTREQYF
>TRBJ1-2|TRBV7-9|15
CASTSGGFSNYGYTF
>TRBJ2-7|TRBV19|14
CASSSGGNAYEQYF
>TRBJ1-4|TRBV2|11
CASRVGEKLFF
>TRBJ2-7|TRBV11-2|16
CASSPETGVSSYEQYF
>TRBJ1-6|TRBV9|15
CASSEGASYNSPLHF
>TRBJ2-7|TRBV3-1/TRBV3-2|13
CASSGGGSYEQYF
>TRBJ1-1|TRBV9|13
CASSVRGGTEAFF
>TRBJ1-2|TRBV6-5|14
CASSDSGMNYGYTF
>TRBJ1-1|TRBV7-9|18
CASSLKLLFDRGNTEAFF
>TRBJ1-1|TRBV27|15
CASKMMGQGFNEAFF
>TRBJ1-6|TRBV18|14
CASSPGQGASPLHF
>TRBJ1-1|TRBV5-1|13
CASSPTQNTEAFF
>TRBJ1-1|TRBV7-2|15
CASSLRQVLNTEAFF
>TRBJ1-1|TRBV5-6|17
CASSPTGQRFLNTEAFF
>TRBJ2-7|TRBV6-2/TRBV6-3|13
CASIPGGSYEQYF
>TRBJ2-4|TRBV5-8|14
CASSSGIAKNIQYF
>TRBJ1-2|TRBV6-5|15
CASSYSTLGPYGYTF
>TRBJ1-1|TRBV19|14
CASSPTGGGTEAFF
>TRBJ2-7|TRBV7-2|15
CASSLVAGGPREQYF
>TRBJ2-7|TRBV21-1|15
CASSKASQVAWEQYF
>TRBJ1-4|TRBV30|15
CAWSEKDRINEKLFF
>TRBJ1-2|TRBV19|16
CASSIDQPGGTHGYTF
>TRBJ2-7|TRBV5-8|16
CASSLDRGLEPYEQYF
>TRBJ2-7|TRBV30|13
CAWRGQGGYEQYF
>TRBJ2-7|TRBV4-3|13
CASSQQQGHEQYF
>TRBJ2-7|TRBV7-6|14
CASSSPGHQYEQYF
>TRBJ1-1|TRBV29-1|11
CSASGLTEAFF
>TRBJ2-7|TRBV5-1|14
CASSWTGGGYEQYF
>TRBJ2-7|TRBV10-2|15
CASSALTGGQNEQYF
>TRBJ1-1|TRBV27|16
CASSLYSGGWGTEAFF
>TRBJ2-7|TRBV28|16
CASSPAGQGAGYEQYF
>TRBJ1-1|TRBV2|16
CASRGIPGQANTEAFF
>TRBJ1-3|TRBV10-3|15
CAISGKDRDGNTIYF
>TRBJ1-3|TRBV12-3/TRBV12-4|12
CASSLVRNTIYF
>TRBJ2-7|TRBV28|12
CASSLIAYEQYF
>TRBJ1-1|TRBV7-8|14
CASFRVDLNTEAFF
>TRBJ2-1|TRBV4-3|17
CASSQGLGLAVDDEQFF
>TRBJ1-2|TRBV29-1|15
CSVEVRDRGGWSYTF
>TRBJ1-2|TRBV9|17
CASSPVTGSPPNYGYTF
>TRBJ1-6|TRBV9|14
CASSVSGANSPLHF